What follows describes a single T cell receptor (beta chain). The data originate from a study of blood T cell repertoires in COVID-19. The overall study: Researchers got acute and convalescent COVID-19 samples from the United States, Italy and Spain. Sources were T cells, B-cell-depleted T cells, or PBMCs; the material itself was cDNA or gDNA.

Methods used by the authors: Nucleated cell counts were estimated from reference gene primer amplification. TCRdb's copy holds only in-frame clones and misses some; the assay was immunoSEQ multiplex PCR. Clone size and the V and J calls come from that table; the DNA yielded D and trimming. The sample has 650,000 to 800,000 clones; over 80% are singletons. The source material was peripheral blood. This sequence was found in a young woman with acute or convalescent COVID-19.

For the CDR3, the DNA is TGTGCCAGTAGTATAGTCCGGAGTGGATCGGACACTGAAGCTTTCTTT. It yields the protein CASSIVRSGSDTEAFF. The gene calls are TRBV19 and TRBJ1-1, with unresolved D. V was cut by 1 base and J by 3 bases, with 15 bases left in between. Germline V gene lookup returns CDR1 LNHDA and CDR2 SQIVND (reference sequence). This CDR3 is 16 amino acids long.